The T cell receptor beta chain under discussion was sequenced for a study of cytomegalovirus exposure and HLA in healthy donors. About the study: Later analysis reported that the approximately 120 validation repertoires shared the platform of the roughly 700 first-cohort repertoires. Points from the study as a whole: Most TCR sequences proved rare, with some public TCRs found in many donors. Cytomegalovirus-associated TCR beta chains were listed, numbering 150 to 200.

Remarks on this clone: What it binds is not known.

Profiled with immunoSEQ multiplex PCR; TCRdb holds only in-frame clones, not every one. The sample includes about 160,000 clones, 75% to 90% of them seen just once. The receptor was derived from a woman aged 18-29 years in good health and CMV-seronegative. Material: PBMCs.

The CDR3 DNA follows: TGCGCCAGCAGCCCTAGACCGACAGGGGAAGGAAACACCATATATTTT. Translation: CASSPRPTGEGNTIYF. The chain carries TRBV5-1 and TRBJ1-3; 8 nucleotides match TRBD1. Germline V lookup: CDR1 SGHRS, CDR2 YFSETQ. This CDR3 region has 16 residues. V lost 4 bases to trimming and J lost 4 bases; unmatched junction nucleotides: 10.